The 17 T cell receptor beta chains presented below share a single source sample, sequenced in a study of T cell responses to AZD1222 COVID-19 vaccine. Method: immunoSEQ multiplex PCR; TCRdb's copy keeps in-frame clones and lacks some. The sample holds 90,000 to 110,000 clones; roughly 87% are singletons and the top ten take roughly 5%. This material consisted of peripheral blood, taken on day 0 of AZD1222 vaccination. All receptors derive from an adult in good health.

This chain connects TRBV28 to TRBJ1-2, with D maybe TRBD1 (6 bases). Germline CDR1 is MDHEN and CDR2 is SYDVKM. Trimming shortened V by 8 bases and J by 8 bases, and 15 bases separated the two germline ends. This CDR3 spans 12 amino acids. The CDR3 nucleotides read TGTGCCAGCCGTGAAGGACAGTTGGGCTACACCTTC. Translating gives CASREGQLGYTF.

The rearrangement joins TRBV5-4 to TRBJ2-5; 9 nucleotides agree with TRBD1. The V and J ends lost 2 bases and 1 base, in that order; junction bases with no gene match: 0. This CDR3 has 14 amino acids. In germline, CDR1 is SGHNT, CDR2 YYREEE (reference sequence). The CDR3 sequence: CASSLQGAQETQYF. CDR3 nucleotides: TGTGCCAGCAGCTTACAGGGGGCCCAAGAGACCCAGTACTTC.

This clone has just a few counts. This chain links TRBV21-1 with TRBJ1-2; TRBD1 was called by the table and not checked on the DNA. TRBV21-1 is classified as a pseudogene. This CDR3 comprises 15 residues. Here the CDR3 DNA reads TGTGCCAGCAGCAAAGAGCGACAGGTAGCCTATGGCTACACCTTC. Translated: CASSKERQVAYGYTF.

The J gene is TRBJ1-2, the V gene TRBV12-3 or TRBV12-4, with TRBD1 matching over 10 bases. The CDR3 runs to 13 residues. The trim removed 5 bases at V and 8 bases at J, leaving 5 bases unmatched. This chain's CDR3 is CASSLDRGRGYTF. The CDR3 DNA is TGTGCCAGCAGTCTCGACAGGGGGCGAGGCTACACCTTC.

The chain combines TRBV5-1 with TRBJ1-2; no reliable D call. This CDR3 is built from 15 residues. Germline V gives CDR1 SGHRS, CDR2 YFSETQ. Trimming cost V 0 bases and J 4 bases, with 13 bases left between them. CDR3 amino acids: CASSLEVSRLYGYTF. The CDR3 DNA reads TGCGCCAGCAGCTTGGAGGTGAGCAGGCTCTATGGCTACACCTTC.

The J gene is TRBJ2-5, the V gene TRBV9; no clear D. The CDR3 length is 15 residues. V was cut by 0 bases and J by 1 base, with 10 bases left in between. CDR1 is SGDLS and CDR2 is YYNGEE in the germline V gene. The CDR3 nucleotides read TGTGCCAGCAGCGTAGATCAGGCCTCCCAAGAGACCCAGTACTTC. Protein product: CASSVDQASQETQYF.

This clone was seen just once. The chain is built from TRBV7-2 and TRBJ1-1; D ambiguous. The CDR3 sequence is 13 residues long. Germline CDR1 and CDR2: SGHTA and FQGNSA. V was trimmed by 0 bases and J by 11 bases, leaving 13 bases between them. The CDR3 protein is CASSLALAGGAFF. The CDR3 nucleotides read TGTGCCAGCAGCTTAGCGCTGGCCGGAGGGGCTTTCTTT.

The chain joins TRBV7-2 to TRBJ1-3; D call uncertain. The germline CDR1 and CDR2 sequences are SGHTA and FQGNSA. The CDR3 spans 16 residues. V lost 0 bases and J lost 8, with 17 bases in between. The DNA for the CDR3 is TGTGCCAGCAGCTTAGCTTCTGCGACCCTCGGGGACACCATATATTTT. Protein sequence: CASSLASATLGDTIYF.

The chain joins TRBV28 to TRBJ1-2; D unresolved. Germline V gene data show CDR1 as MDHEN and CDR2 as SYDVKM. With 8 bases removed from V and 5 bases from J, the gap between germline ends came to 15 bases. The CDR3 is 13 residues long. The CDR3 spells CASGPGMQYGYTF. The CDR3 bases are TGTGCCAGCGGGCCTGGGATGCAGTATGGCTACACCTTC.

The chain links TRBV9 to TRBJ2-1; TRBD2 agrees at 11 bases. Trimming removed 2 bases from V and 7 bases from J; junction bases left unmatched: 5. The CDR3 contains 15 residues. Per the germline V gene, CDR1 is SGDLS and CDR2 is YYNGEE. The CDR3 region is CASSVSGGAGNEQFF. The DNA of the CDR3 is TGTGCCAGCAGCGTTAGCGGGGGGGCCGGTAATGAGCAGTTCTTC.

The DNA of the CDR3 is TGTGCCATCAGTGGGGCAGATACGCAGTATTTT. Translated: CAISGADTQYF. The chain uses TRBV10-3 and TRBJ2-3; no firm D call. V was shortened by 4 bases and J by 4 bases, with 3 bases between the two germline ends. The CDR3 length is 11 residues. In germline, CDR1 is ENHRY, CDR2 SYGVKD.

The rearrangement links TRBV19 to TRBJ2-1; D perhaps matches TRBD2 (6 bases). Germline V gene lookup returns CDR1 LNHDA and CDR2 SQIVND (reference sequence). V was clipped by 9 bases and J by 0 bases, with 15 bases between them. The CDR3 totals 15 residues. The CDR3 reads CASDSGGYSYNEQFF. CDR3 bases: TGTGCCAGCGACTCAGGAGGGTACTCCTACAATGAGCAGTTCTTC.

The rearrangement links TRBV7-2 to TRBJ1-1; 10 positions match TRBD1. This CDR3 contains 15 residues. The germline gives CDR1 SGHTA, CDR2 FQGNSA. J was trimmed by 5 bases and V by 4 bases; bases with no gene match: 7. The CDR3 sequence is CASSSRQGAGTEAFF. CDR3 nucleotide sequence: TGTGCCAGCAGCTCAAGACAGGGGGCAGGGACTGAAGCTTTCTTT. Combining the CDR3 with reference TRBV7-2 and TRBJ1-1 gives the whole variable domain GAGVSQSPSNKVTEKGKDVELRCDPISGHTALYWYRQSLGQGLEFLIYFQGNSAPDKSGLPSDRFSAERTGGSVSTLTIQRTQQEDSAVYLCASSSRQGAGTEAFFGQGTRLTVV.

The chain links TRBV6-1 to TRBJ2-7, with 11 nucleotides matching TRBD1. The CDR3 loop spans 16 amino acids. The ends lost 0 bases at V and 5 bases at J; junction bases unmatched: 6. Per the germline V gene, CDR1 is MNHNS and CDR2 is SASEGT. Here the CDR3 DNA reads TGTGCCAGCAGTGAAGCTCAGGGACAGGGGGTGAACGAGCAGTACTTC. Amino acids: CASSEAQGQGVNEQYF.

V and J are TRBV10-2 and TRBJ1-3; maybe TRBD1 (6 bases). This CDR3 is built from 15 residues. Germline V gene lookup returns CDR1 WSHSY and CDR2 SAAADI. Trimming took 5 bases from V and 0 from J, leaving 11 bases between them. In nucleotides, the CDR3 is TGCGCCAGCAGTATACAGGGCTTCTCTGGAAACACCATATATTTT. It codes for CASSIQGFSGNTIYF.

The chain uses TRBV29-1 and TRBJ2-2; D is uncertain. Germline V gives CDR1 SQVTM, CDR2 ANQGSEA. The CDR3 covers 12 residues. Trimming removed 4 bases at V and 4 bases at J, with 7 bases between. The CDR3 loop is CSVASPTGELFF. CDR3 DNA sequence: TGCAGCGTTGCCAGTCCCACCGGGGAGCTGTTTTTT.

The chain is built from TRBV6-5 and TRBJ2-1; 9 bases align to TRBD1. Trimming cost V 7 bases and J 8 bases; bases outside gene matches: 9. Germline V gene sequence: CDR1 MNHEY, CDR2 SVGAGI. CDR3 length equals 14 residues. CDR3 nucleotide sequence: TGTGCCAGCACTAAACAGGGGGCTGGCGATGAGCAGTTCTTC. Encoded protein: CASTKQGAGDEQFF.